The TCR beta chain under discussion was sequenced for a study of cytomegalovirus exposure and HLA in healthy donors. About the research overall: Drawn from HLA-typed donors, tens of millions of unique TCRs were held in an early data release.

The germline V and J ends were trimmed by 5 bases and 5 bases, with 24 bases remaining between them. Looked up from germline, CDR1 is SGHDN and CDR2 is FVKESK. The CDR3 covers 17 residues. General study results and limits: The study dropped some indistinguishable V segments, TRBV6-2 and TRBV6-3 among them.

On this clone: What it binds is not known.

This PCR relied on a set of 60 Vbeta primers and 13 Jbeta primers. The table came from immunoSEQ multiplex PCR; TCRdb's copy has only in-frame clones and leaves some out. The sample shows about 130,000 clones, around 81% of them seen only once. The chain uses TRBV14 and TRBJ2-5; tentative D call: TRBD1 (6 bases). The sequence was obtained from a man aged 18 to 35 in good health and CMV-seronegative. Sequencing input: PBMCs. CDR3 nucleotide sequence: TGTGCCAGCAGCTTCACCCCGGGACACCCTTCTCCTGAGACCCAGTACTTC. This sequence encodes CASSFTPGHPSPETQYF.